The entry below gives a single T cell receptor beta chain sequence along with its context. Its antigen is unidentified. The entry originates in a study of blood T cells in healthy people across ages. This CDR3 comprises 18 residues. V lost 1 base to trimming and J lost 0 bases, with 16 bases between them. Germline CDR1 reads LGHDT; CDR2 reads YNNKEL (reference sequence). Using a J-beta primer mix together with a sample-barcoded 5' primer, a second PCR was run for 7 to 11 cycles. TCRdb passed the 5' RACE reads through MiXCR, listing each CDR3 protein once. The data show over a million distinct CDR3 sequences, roughly 40% seen once. Overall study results and limits: Older age coincided with a roughly linear decline in TCR beta diversity per million T cells. Both naive CD4+ cell counts and diversity were greater in long-lived donors than in aged donors.

The chain has TRBV3-1 and TRBJ2-1; D gene ambiguous. Sequences were obtained from blood. This sequence was found in a young woman in good health. The CDR3 bases are TGTGCCAGCAGCCAAGCAACTCAACTACCGAGCTCCTACAATGAGCAGTTCTTC. The encoded protein is CASSQATQLPSSYNEQFF.